A single sample is the source of the 22 T cell receptor beta chains below, sequenced in a study of blood T cell repertoires in COVID-19. Data came from immunoSEQ multiplex PCR; TCRdb stores just in-frame clones and leaves some out. The data contain about 170,000 clones, around four fifths of them singletons. Material: peripheral blood. All receptors derive from a woman aged 65 to 85 with COVID-19, enrolled during active disease.

CDR3 residues: CASSGQVYYGYTF. DNA for the CDR3: TGTGCCAGCAGTGGACAGGTTTACTATGGCTACACCTTC. The rearrangement uses TRBV2 and TRBJ1-2; possibly TRBD1 for D (6 bases). The CDR3 totals 13 residues. Trimming cost V 4 bases and J 3 bases, with 9 bases left between them. The germline V gene encodes CDR1 SNHLY and CDR2 FYNNEI.

The chain employs TRBV7-2 and TRBJ2-3; TRBD1 matches at 10 bases. CDR3 size: 15 residues. In germline, CDR1 is SGHTA, CDR2 FQGNSA. V trimming: 4 bases; J trimming: 7 bases; junction bases outside the gene matches: 8. The CDR3 coding sequence is TGTGCCAGCAGCTCCAGCCCGGGACAGGGGTATACGCAGTATTTT. Its protein is CASSSSPGQGYTQYF. Full variable domain (outside the CDR3, taken from reference TRBV7-2 and TRBJ2-3): GAGVSQSPSNKVTEKGKDVELRCDPISGHTALYWYRQSLGQGLEFLIYFQGNSAPDKSGLPSDRFSAERTGGSVSTLTIQRTQQEDSAVYLCASSSSPGQGYTQYFGPGTRLTVL.

J is TRBJ1-1 and V is TRBV29-1, with TRBD1 matching over 7 bases. The CDR3 is 11 amino acids. J was trimmed by 10 bases and V by 4 bases; bases with no gene match: 6. Germline V gives CDR1 SQVTM, CDR2 ANQGSEA. The CDR3 spells CSVVGDSRAFF. In DNA, the CDR3 is TGCAGCGTTGTCGGGGACAGTAGAGCTTTCTTT.

The V gene is TRBV10-3, the J gene TRBJ1-1, with D tentatively TRBD1 (5 bases). Trimming shortened V by 7 bases and J by 4 bases, and 19 bases separated the two germline ends. This CDR3 has 15 amino acids. Germline loops: CDR1 ENHRY, CDR2 SYGVKD. The CDR3 loop is CAIKKTGEASTEAFF. DNA of the CDR3: TGTGCCATCAAGAAAACAGGAGAGGCGTCCACTGAAGCTTTCTTT.

The chain recombines TRBV30 with TRBJ1-5; 8 bases line up with TRBD1. The germline gives CDR1 GTSNPN, CDR2 SVGIG (reference sequence). With 2 bases clipped from V and 4 bases from J, the junction kept 10 bases outside the gene matches. This CDR3 spans 16 amino acids. CDR3 sequence: CAWSSQGGMGNQPQHF. The CDR3 region has the DNA TGTGCCTGGAGTTCACAGGGGGGTATGGGTAATCAGCCCCAGCATTTT.

CDR3 in amino acids: CASSRGANTEAFF. Written as DNA, the CDR3 is TGTGCCAGCAGTCGGGGAGCCAACACTGAAGCTTTCTTT. V is TRBV28 and J is TRBJ1-1; D is uncertain. The CDR3 spans 13 residues. Trimming removed 5 bases at V and 2 bases at J, with 9 bases between. CDR1 and CDR2 from the germline V gene are MDHEN and SYDVKM.

The chain links TRBV3-1 (or the pseudogene TRBV3-2) to TRBJ2-6; 7 bases are a match to TRBD1. Germline CDR1 is LGHDT and CDR2 is YNNKEL (reference sequence). CDR3 length: 18 residues. V was pared by 1 base and J by 1 base, with 7 bases of the junction left unmatched. The CDR3 region has the DNA TGTGCCAGCAGCCAAGCTCGACAGGGCAGGTCTGGGGCCAACGTCCTGACTTTC. Translation gives CASSQARQGRSGANVLTF.

The chain employs TRBV7-3 and TRBJ1-1; D may be TRBD1 (6 bases). The CDR3 loop spans 13 amino acids. V was cut by 4 bases and J by 7 bases, with 13 bases left in between. Germline CDR1 reads SGHTA; CDR2 reads FQGTGA. The CDR3 here is CASSSDRTLEAFF. The CDR3 DNA is TGTGCCAGCAGCTCCGACAGGACGCTTGAAGCTTTCTTT.

In this sample, this clone turned up a few times. The chain recombines TRBV10-3 with TRBJ2-1, with 7 bases aligning to TRBD2. CDR1 and CDR2 from the germline V gene are ENHRY and SYGVKD. J was trimmed by 4 bases and V by 6 bases; bases with no gene match: 3. The CDR3 has 13 amino acids. CDR3 coding DNA: TGTGCCATCAGAGATAGCGGGTACAATGAGCAGTTCTTC. It is translated as CAIRDSGYNEQFF.

The gene calls are TRBV14 and TRBJ2-1; 12 nucleotides match TRBD2. The CDR3 totals 17 residues. J was trimmed by 1 base and V by 2 bases; bases with no gene match: 3. CDR1 is SGHDN, CDR2 FVKESK, per germline. CDR3 protein: CASSQPTSGGSYNEQFF. As DNA, the CDR3 is TGTGCCAGCAGCCAACCTACTAGCGGGGGGTCCTACAATGAGCAGTTCTTC.

The CDR3 DNA reads as TGTGCCAGCAGCTGGGGGGGGGAGACCCAGTACTTC. This encodes CASSWGGETQYF. The rearrangement links TRBV2 to TRBJ2-5, with 7 positions matching TRBD2. The germline V gene encodes CDR1 SNHLY and CDR2 FYNNEI. Trimming removed 6 bases from V and 5 bases from J; junction bases left unmatched: 3. The CDR3 is made up of 12 amino acids. The full variable domain, with the rest looked up from reference TRBV2 and TRBJ2-5, is EPEVTQTPSHQVTQMGQEVILRCVPISNHLYFYWYRQILGQKVEFLVSFYNNEISEKSEIFDDQFSVERPDGSNFTLKIRSTKLEDSAMYFCASSWGGETQYFGPGTRLLVL.

This clone was seen only a few times. The chain is built from TRBV19 and TRBJ1-6; tentative D call: TRBD1 (6 bases). The CDR3 spans 14 residues. The ends were cut back, 5 bases at V and 9 bases at J, with 14 bases in the middle. Germline values: CDR1 LNHDA, CDR2 SQIVND (reference sequence). CDR3 in amino acids: CASSPTGLSSPLHF. The CDR3 bases are TGTGCCAGTAGTCCTACAGGGTTATCTTCACCCCTCCACTTT.

J is TRBJ2-6 and V is TRBV19; TRBD2 might be the D (7 bases). The CDR3 runs 18 residues. Per germline, CDR1 LNHDA and CDR2 SQIVND (reference sequence). V shed 7 bases and J shed 0 bases, with 19 bases lying between them. CDR3 in DNA: TGTGCCAGTACCGCAGAGGGGGGGTTTGGCTCTGGGGCCAACGTCCTGACTTTC. Translating it yields CASTAEGGFGSGANVLTF.

The rearrangement uses TRBV30 and TRBJ1-5, with TRBD1 identical over 11 bases. The CDR3 consists of 16 residues. Germline assignment: CDR1 GTSNPN and CDR2 SVGIG (reference sequence). Germline trimming cut 0 bases from V and 4 bases from J; bases unmatched to any gene: 5. CDR3 coding DNA: TGTGCCTGGAGTGTGAAGGACAGGGGGCGAAATCAGCCCCAGCATTTT. This translates into CAWSVKDRGRNQPQHF.

The genes are TRBV2 and TRBJ2-1; 8 nucleotides agree with TRBD2. Germline V gene lookup returns CDR1 SNHLY and CDR2 FYNNEI. The CDR3 totals 14 residues. V lost 6 bases and J lost 1; bases outside the gene matches: 2. The CDR3 sequence: CASRRGGSYNEQFF. The CDR3 DNA sequence: TGTGCCAGCAGACGGGGGGGGTCCTACAATGAGCAGTTCTTC.

The chain recombines TRBV19 with TRBJ2-3; D is perhaps TRBD1 (5 bases). CDR1 and CDR2 from the germline V gene are LNHDA and SQIVND (reference sequence). The CDR3 is 15 residues long. V was cut by 6 bases and J by 1 base, with 14 bases left in between. CDR3: CASSTQGMGTDTQYF. DNA of the CDR3: TGTGCCAGTAGCACTCAGGGAATGGGCACAGATACGCAGTATTTT.

In regard to this clone: The sample has other DNA sequences that encode this CDR3 too. CDR3 residues: CASSFRGTEAFF. The CDR3 DNA reads TGTGCCAGCAGCTTTCGAGGGACTGAAGCTTTCTTT. The chain employs TRBV27 and TRBJ1-1; D is unresolved. Trimming pared 6 bases from V and 5 bases from J, leaving 10 bases between. CDR3 length: 12 amino acids. Germline CDR1 MNHEY, CDR2 SMNVEV (reference sequence).

The chain uses TRBV5-6 and TRBJ1-2, with 8 nucleotides matching TRBD1. The trim removed 7 bases at V and 0 bases at J, leaving 5 bases unmatched. Germline-derived CDR1 and CDR2 are SGHDT and YYEEEE. CDR3 length: 14 residues. CDR3 residues: CASANRGTNYGYTF. For the CDR3, the DNA is TGTGCCAGCGCCAACAGGGGGACTAACTATGGCTACACCTTC.

This clone was found a few times. The chain uses TRBV7-2 and TRBJ2-6; the match to TRBD1 covers 8 bases. The ends lost 6 bases at V and 2 bases at J; junction bases unmatched: 6. The CDR3 spans 16 residues. From germline, CDR1 is SGHTA and CDR2 FQGNSA. DNA for the CDR3: TGTGCCAGCAGTGTGTCAGGGGGCGCTGGGGCCAACGTCCTGACTTTC. This sequence encodes CASSVSGGAGANVLTF.

This clone was seen a handful of times. The chain links TRBV28 to TRBJ1-2, with TRBD1 matching over 7 bases. The CDR3 totals 14 residues. CDR1 and CDR2 (germline): MDHEN, SYDVKM. The junction had 5 bases not matched to a gene; V was cut back by 3 bases and J by 4 bases. CDR3 DNA sequence: TGTGCCAGCAGTTTCCAGGGGGTACGCTATGGCTACACCTTC. Protein: CASSFQGVRYGYTF.

V and J are TRBV5-1 and TRBJ2-1; the D gene is possibly TRBD2 (5 bases). V was pared by 4 bases and J by 8 bases, with 16 bases between. Germline V CDR1 and CDR2: SGHRS, YFSETQ. CDR3 size: 14 residues. The CDR3, as DNA: TGCGCCAGCAGCGCCAGTGCCCCGAGGGATGAGCAGTTCTTC. Encoded protein: CASSASAPRDEQFF.

The chain is built from TRBV19 and TRBJ1-5; weak D call: TRBD1 (5 bases). Germline V gives CDR1 LNHDA, CDR2 SQIVND (reference sequence). CDR3 length: 15 amino acids. The germline V and J ends were trimmed by 3 bases and 0 bases, with 9 bases remaining between them. Here the CDR3 DNA reads TGTGCCAGTAGTATTCTCAGGGATAGCAATCAGCCCCAGCATTTT. This encodes CASSILRDSNQPQHF.